Following are 32 T cell receptor beta chains from one sample sequenced in a study of shared clonotypes between healthy human individuals. TCRdb's copy holds only in-frame clones and misses some; the assay was immunoSEQ multiplex PCR. Of fewer than 1.4 million clones in the sample, about 80% are singletons; the top ten hold roughly 0.62%. Material: memory CD4+ T cells from PBMCs. Described subset: CD45RA-negative fraction. These TCRs come from a man aged 18 to 35 in good health. Some clones in this sample may be carry-over from other donors' samples.

A word on this clone: A much larger clone is a single base away; this may be a read error. This chain uses TRBV7-9 with TRBJ2-2, with D perhaps TRBD2 (5 bases). Germline assignment: CDR1 SEHNR and CDR2 FQNEAQ (reference sequence). This CDR3 contains 13 residues. The CDR3 region has the DNA TGTGCCAGCAGCTTATCGTGGTCCGGGGAGCCGTTTTTT. It encodes CASSLSWSGEPFF.

The genes are TRBV27 and TRBJ1-5; 9 bases align to TRBD1. Unmatched junction bases numbered 11, after V lost 5 bases and J lost 6 bases. Looked up from germline, CDR1 is MNHEY and CDR2 is SMNVEV (reference sequence). This CDR3 is 16 amino acids long. The CDR3 protein is CASSRTTGGGGQPQHF. Here the CDR3 DNA reads TGTGCCAGCAGTCGCACCACAGGGGGCGGCGGTCAGCCCCAGCATTTT.

The chain is built from TRBV7-9 and TRBJ2-2; the D gene could be TRBD1 or TRBD2 (5 bases each). Trimming pared 4 bases from V and 3 bases from J, leaving 12 bases between. The CDR3 spans 15 residues. CDR1 and CDR2 from the germline V gene are SEHNR and FQNEAQ (reference sequence). The CDR3 is CASSSGLGDTGELFF. CDR3 nucleotides: TGTGCCAGCAGCTCGGGTCTGGGGGACACCGGGGAGCTGTTTTTT.

The chain is built from TRBV5-4 and TRBJ2-2; the match to TRBD1 covers 8 bases. The germline V gene has CDR1 SGHNT and CDR2 YYREEE (reference sequence). This CDR3 region has 19 residues. V was clipped by 4 bases and J by 0 bases; unmatched bases: 14. CDR3 coding DNA: TGTGCCAGCAGCGCACGACAGGGGTTAGCGGCTTCGAACACCGGGGAGCTGTTTTTT. As protein: CASSARQGLAASNTGELFF.

The chain joins TRBV7-3 to TRBJ2-2, with 15 nucleotides matching TRBD2. This CDR3 spans 18 amino acids. Germline V lookup: CDR1 SGHTA, CDR2 FQGTGA. Losses at the gene ends were 5 bases for V and 1 base for J; bases not matched to a gene: 5. The CDR3 bases are TGTGCCAGCAGCCTCAGGACTAGCGGGAGGGTGAACACCGGGGAGCTGTTTTTT. This gives the protein CASSLRTSGRVNTGELFF.

The chain employs TRBV5-1 and TRBJ2-5; either TRBD1 or TRBD2 may fit D (6 bases each). This CDR3 has 14 residues. Trimming removed 4 bases from V and 5 bases from J, with 15 bases in between. CDR1 and CDR2 (germline): SGHRS, YFSETQ. This chain's CDR3 is CASSVQGGGETQYF. The DNA for the CDR3 is TGCGCCAGCAGCGTACAGGGAGGCGGGGAGACCCAGTACTTC.

This chain links TRBV6-5 with TRBJ2-1; 7 bases align to TRBD2. CDR1 MNHEY and CDR2 SVGAGI come from the germline V gene. This CDR3 contains 13 residues. The trim removed 6 bases at V and 7 bases at J, leaving 6 bases unmatched. The CDR3 region has the DNA TGTGCCAGCAGGGGAGGGCCTGGAAATGAGCAGTTCTTC. It is translated as CASRGGPGNEQFF.

CDR3 DNA: TGTGCCAGCAGCTTATCGGGGCGGTGGGGGGACACTGAAGCTTTCTTT. It specifies CASSLSGRWGDTEAFF. The chain links TRBV7-8 to TRBJ1-1, with D possibly being TRBD1 (5 bases). Deletions cut 2 bases from V and 3 bases from J, with 16 bases between. The CDR3 length is 16 residues. Germline CDR1 reads SGHVS; CDR2 reads FQNEAQ.

This clone was seen many times. This chain links TRBV5-1 with TRBJ2-2; no reliable D call. V lost 1 base and J lost 2, with 12 bases in between. Germline-derived CDR1 and CDR2 are SGHRS and YFSETQ. The CDR3 contains 16 residues. The CDR3 loop reads CASSLSGLGNTGELFF. In nucleotides, the CDR3 is TGCGCCAGCAGCTTGTCAGGCTTGGGAAACACCGGGGAGCTGTTTTTT.

The chain has TRBV5-5 and TRBJ2-7; D is perhaps TRBD2 (7 bases). The CDR3 covers 14 residues. Germline values: CDR1 SGHKS, CDR2 YYEKEE (reference sequence). V lost 5 bases, J lost 5 bases, and 17 bases lay in between. In DNA form, the CDR3 reads TGTGCCAGCAGTTCCGGAGGGGGGGCTAACGAGCAGTACTTC. Translated, it gives CASSSGGGANEQYF. Using reference TRBV5-5 and TRBJ2-7 for the parts outside the CDR3, the full variable domain is DAGVTQSPTHLIKTRGQQVTLRCSPISGHKSVSWYQQVLGQGPQFIFQYYEKEERGRGNFPDRFSARQFPNYSSELNVNALLLGDSALYLCASSSGGGANEQYFGPGTRLTVT.

The chain employs TRBV10-1 and TRBJ2-1, with D possibly being TRBD2 (6 bases). The germline V gene has CDR1 WNHNN and CDR2 SYGVQD (reference sequence). The CDR3 is 13 residues long. Trimming removed 4 bases from V and 10 bases from J, with 14 bases in between. The CDR3 coding sequence is TGCGCCAGCAGTGCCAGTTGGGGGGACGAGCAGTTCTTC. This codes for CASSASWGDEQFF.

This chain uses TRBV19 with TRBJ2-1; TRBD2 aligns across 10 bases. V lost 7 bases, J lost 2 bases, and 5 bases stayed unmatched. The CDR3 runs 15 residues. Germline CDR1 LNHDA, CDR2 SQIVND (reference sequence). CDR3 region: CASTPSGRAYNEQFF. For the CDR3, the DNA is TGTGCCAGTACCCCAAGCGGGAGGGCCTACAATGAGCAGTTCTTC.

The gene calls are TRBV11-3 and TRBJ2-1; D gene uncertain. CDR1 SGHNT and CDR2 YENEEA come from the germline V gene. The CDR3 sequence is 12 residues long. Trimming stripped 8 bases from V and 5 bases from J, with 10 bases between. The CDR3 spells CASRSADNEQFF. The CDR3 bases are TGTGCCAGCCGTTCCGCAGACAATGAGCAGTTCTTC.

Here the CDR3 reads CASSYQSGRAGNEQFF. The CDR3 region has the DNA TGTGCCAGCAGTTACCAGAGCGGGAGGGCCGGCAATGAGCAGTTCTTC. This chain links TRBV6-5 with TRBJ2-1, with TRBD2 matching 10 bases. Germline lookup yields CDR1 MNHEY and CDR2 SVGAGI. The trim removed 2 bases at V and 6 bases at J, leaving 7 bases unmatched. The CDR3 extends over 16 amino acids.

This chain joins TRBV6-5 and TRBJ2-3; TRBD1 is a possible D gene (6 bases). CDR1 MNHEY and CDR2 SVGAGI come from the germline V gene. Deletions cut 7 bases from V and 0 bases from J, with 14 bases between. There are 15 residues in the CDR3. CDR3 sequence: CASKTGRYSTDTQYF. The CDR3 bases are TGTGCCAGCAAAACAGGGCGATATAGCACAGATACGCAGTATTTT.

The table lists this clone with a count of one. The rearrangement links TRBV28 to TRBJ2-6, with a weak D call TRBD2 (7 bases). CDR3 size: 15 residues. V lost 6 bases to trimming and J lost 4 bases, with 13 bases between them. Looked up from germline, CDR1 is MDHEN and CDR2 is SYDVKM. The CDR3 here is CASRARGAGANVLTF. The CDR3 bases are TGTGCCAGCAGGGCCCGGGGGGCGGGGGCCAACGTCCTGACTTTC.

This clone was picked up a small number of times. V usage is TRBV28 and J usage is TRBJ2-1; 9 nucleotides line up with TRBD2. The V gene's germline CDR1 is MDHEN and CDR2 SYDVKM. The CDR3 contains 16 residues. The ends lost 5 bases at V and 8 bases at J; junction bases unmatched: 13. CDR3 nucleotide sequence: TGTGCCAGCAGTCCCCCCACTAGCGGGTATGGCGATGAGCAGTTCTTC. It specifies CASSPPTSGYGDEQFF.

The chain employs TRBV4-1 and TRBJ2-2; unclear D gene. Germline assignment: CDR1 MGHRA and CDR2 YSYEKL. V lost 4 bases and J 8 bases, leaving 8 bases between the germline ends. The length of the CDR3 is 12 residues. CDR3 bases: TGCGCCAGCAGCCTCCCCCGTGGGGAGCTGTTTTTT. Translation gives CASSLPRGELFF.

This clone appeared a single time. The chain couples TRBV28 to TRBJ1-5; 7 bases are shared with TRBD1. Germline values: CDR1 MDHEN, CDR2 SYDVKM. The trim removed 5 bases at V and 9 bases at J, leaving 7 bases unmatched. The CDR3 extends over 13 amino acids. The CDR3: CASSGGTVLPQHF. In nucleotides, the CDR3 is TGTGCCAGCAGTGGAGGGACAGTCCTGCCCCAGCATTTT.

About this clone itself: Just one base apart from a much larger clone, this may be a read error. The rearrangement links TRBV7-9 to TRBJ2-7; no firm D call. V was cut by 5 bases and J by 0 bases, with 5 bases left in between. Germline-derived CDR1 and CDR2 are SEHNR and FQNEAQ (reference sequence). This CDR3 is 12 amino acids long. As DNA, the CDR3 is TGTGCCAGCAGCCACAGCTCCTACGAGCAGTACTTC. Protein sequence: CASSHSSYEQYF. The entire variable domain, with the rest obtained from reference TRBV7-9 and TRBJ2-7, is as follows: DTGVSQNPRHKITKRGQNVTFRCDPISEHNRLYWYRQTLGQGPEFLTYFQNEAQLEKSRLLSDRFSAERPKGSFSTLEIQRTEQGDSAMYLCASSHSSYEQYFGPGTRLTVT.

This clone occurred once. A far more abundant clone sits one base away, making this likely a read error. Other nucleotide sequences from this sample produce the same CDR3. This chain uses TRBV28 with TRBJ2-1; D gene ambiguous. Trimming removed 2 bases at V and 4 bases at J, with 3 bases between. CDR1 is MDHEN and CDR2 is SYDVKM in the germline V gene. The CDR3 is 12 amino acids. The CDR3 nucleotides read TGTGCCAGCAGTTTAGGATACAATGAGCAGTTCTTC. It is translated as CASSLGYNEQFF.

The table lists this clone with a count of one. This chain links TRBV18 with TRBJ2-7; D gene ambiguous. Germline lookup yields CDR1 KGHSH and CDR2 LQKENI. Trimming took 2 bases from V and 5 from J, leaving 10 bases between them. This CDR3 spans 13 amino acids. As DNA, the CDR3 is TGTGCCAGCTCACCAGGGCCAAGGGACGAGCAGTACTTC. It encodes CASSPGPRDEQYF.

V is TRBV6-1 and J is TRBJ2-7, with D hard to call. Germline V CDR1 and CDR2: MNHNS, SASEGT. V was trimmed by 8 bases and J by 2 bases, leaving 7 bases between them. The CDR3 consists of 11 residues. The CDR3 DNA reads TGTGCCAGCGGGAAACCCTACGAGCAGTACTTC. It codes for CASGKPYEQYF.

The chain combines TRBV2 with TRBJ2-5, with 7 bases matching TRBD1. TRBJ2-7 matches the DNA end more closely, so the J call is doubtful. CDR3 length: 14 amino acids. Germline V gives CDR1 SNHLY, CDR2 FYNNEI. The DNA of the CDR3 is TGTGCCAGCAAGAACCGGCAGGGGGTAAACGAGCAGTACTTC. It specifies CASKNRQGVNEQYF.

The CDR3 here is CASSFTDPQETQYF. DNA for the CDR3: TGTGCCAGCAGTTTCACAGACCCACAAGAGACCCAGTACTTC. The chain combines TRBV27 with TRBJ2-5; D not certain. CDR3 size: 14 residues. The germline gives CDR1 MNHEY, CDR2 SMNVEV (reference sequence). The germline V and J ends were trimmed by 3 bases and 2 bases, with 10 bases remaining between them.

The rearrangement uses TRBV28 and TRBJ2-4; perhaps TRBD2 as D (5 bases). The germline V gene encodes CDR1 MDHEN and CDR2 SYDVKM. Trimming pared 3 bases from V and 8 bases from J, leaving 5 bases between. The CDR3 loop spans 11 amino acids. The CDR3 loop is CASSLEDIQYF. CDR3 nucleotide sequence: TGTGCCAGCAGTTTGGAGGACATTCAGTACTTC. The variable domain in full, completed from reference TRBV28 and TRBJ2-4, reads DVKVTQSSRYLVKRTGEKVFLECVQDMDHENMFWYRQDPGLGLRLIYFSYDVKMKEKGDIPEGYSVSREKKERFSLILESASTNQTSMYLCASSLEDIQYFGAGTRLSVL.

The rearrangement joins TRBV7-7 to TRBJ2-3; D is possibly TRBD2 (6 bases). Germline lookup yields CDR1 SSHAT and CDR2 FNYEAQ (reference sequence). V was cut by 5 bases and J by 1 base, with 13 bases left in between. This CDR3 region has 15 residues. In nucleotides, the CDR3 is TGTGCCAGCAGCCGCGGGAAGGGAGGCACAGATACGCAGTATTTT. This encodes CASSRGKGGTDTQYF.

The chain has TRBV5-1 and TRBJ2-1, with 10 bases that match TRBD2. CDR3 size: 15 residues. Per the germline V gene, CDR1 is SGHRS and CDR2 is YFSETQ. Unmatched junction bases numbered 3, after V lost 6 bases and J lost 0 bases. The chain's CDR3 is CASTLAGVSYNEQFF. The CDR3 DNA follows: TGCGCCAGCACCCTAGCGGGAGTCTCCTACAATGAGCAGTTCTTC.

On this clone itself: Other DNA variants within this sample encode the same CDR3. The chain uses TRBV6-1 and TRBJ2-7; 10 nucleotides align to TRBD1. The V and J ends lost 4 bases and 4 bases, in that order; junction bases with no gene match: 4. The CDR3 covers 14 residues. CDR1 and CDR2 from the germline V gene are MNHNS and SASEGT. CDR3 sequence: CASSGTGGFYEQYF. As DNA, the CDR3 is TGTGCCAGCAGTGGGACAGGGGGATTTTACGAGCAGTACTTC.

This clone was recorded a few times. The rearrangement uses TRBV7-2 and TRBJ1-1; no definite D call. Germline values: CDR1 SGHTA, CDR2 FQGNSA. Trimming removed 5 bases at V and 3 bases at J, with 10 bases between. This CDR3 has 13 residues. The chain's CDR3 is CASSPSRDTEAFF. The CDR3 nucleotides are TGTGCCAGCAGCCCTTCCCGGGACACTGAAGCTTTCTTT.

This clone occurred once. The gene calls are TRBV4-1 and TRBJ2-1, with D perhaps TRBD2 (6 bases). Germline values: CDR1 MGHRA, CDR2 YSYEKL. Trimming cost V 1 base and J 3 bases, with 13 bases left between them. The CDR3 is 16 residues long. CDR3 sequence reads: CASSQVETSFYNEQFF. The CDR3 DNA follows: TGCGCCAGCAGCCAAGTGGAGACTAGTTTCTACAATGAGCAGTTCTTC.

The chain has TRBV2 and TRBJ1-6; the D gene is possibly TRBD1 (5 bases). Trimming stripped 7 bases from V and 10 bases from J, with 14 bases between. The CDR3 is 13 residues long. CDR1 and CDR2 (germline): SNHLY, FYNNEI. This CDR3 reads CASIGVVGSPLHF. The CDR3 region has the DNA TGTGCCAGCATAGGGGTGGTGGGGTCACCCCTCCACTTT.